Below are 7 T cell receptor beta chains sequenced from a single sample in a study of blood T cell repertoires in COVID-19 (dated by TCRdb to about 2020). Receptor libraries were prepared by the immunoSEQ multiplex PCR assay. Here the immuneACCESS table is served through TCRdb, limited to in-frame sequences with V and J called. Missing clones are a known gap in these copies; in checked studies unresolved V genes cover under half, and the rest lacks a known reason. For this sample there are tens of thousands of clones; roughly nine tenths appear just once. Clones ranked in the top ten supply 18% of the sample. Sequenced: peripheral blood. Every receptor here comes from a woman aged 60-75 years with COVID-19, enrolled during active disease.

The chain links TRBV28 to TRBJ1-2; D unresolved. V lost 7 bases to trimming and J lost 3 bases, with 12 bases between them. CDR1 and CDR2 (germline): MDHEN, SYDVKM. There are 13 residues in the CDR3. CDR3 DNA: TGTGCCAGCAAGCCGGGTTTACACTATGGCTACACCTTC. This translates into CASKPGLHYGYTF.

This rearrangement joins TRBV7-6 to TRBJ2-2, with 9 nucleotides matching TRBD1. This CDR3 is built from 15 residues. The V gene end was trimmed by 5 bases and the J gene end by 1 base; junction bases not matched to a gene: 2. CDR1 is SGHVS and CDR2 is FNYEAQ in the germline V gene. The CDR3 reads CASSLGQGNTGELFF. CDR3 coding DNA: TGTGCCAGCAGCCTGGGACAGGGGAACACCGGGGAGCTGTTTTTT.

The CDR3 loop reads CASSPDQGQGYNEQFF. In DNA, the CDR3 is TGTGCCAGCAGCCCAGACCAGGGGCAGGGGTACAATGAGCAGTTCTTC. J is TRBJ2-1 and V is TRBV7-3, with D possibly matching TRBD1 (6 bases). The CDR3 covers 16 residues. V was pared by 5 bases and J by 4 bases, with 18 bases between. Germline assignment: CDR1 SGHTA and CDR2 FQGTGA.

The chain employs TRBV24-1 and TRBJ1-2; TRBD1 matches at 8 bases. The junction had 5 bases not matched to a gene; V was cut back by 4 bases and J by 2 bases. Germline V gene sequence: CDR1 KGHDR, CDR2 SFDVKD. CDR3 length equals 15 residues. The CDR3 sequence: CATSDLTGDNYGYTF. The CDR3, as DNA: TGTGCCACCAGTGACCTGACAGGGGACAACTATGGCTACACCTTC.

The V call is TRBV5-8, the J call TRBJ2-7; the match to TRBD1 covers 10 bases. V shed 1 base, J shed 2 bases, and the junction held 6 bases outside the gene matches. Germline CDR1 SGHTS, CDR2 YDEGEE. CDR3 length: 16 amino acids. In DNA, the CDR3 is TGTGCCAGCAGCTTGTTGGGGGGACAGGGGACCTACGAGCAGTACTTC. Translation gives CASSLLGGQGTYEQYF.

The chain is built from TRBV9 and TRBJ2-2; TRBD1 agrees at 7 bases. The CDR3 contains 18 residues. Germline V gives CDR1 SGDLS, CDR2 YYNGEE. The ends lost 0 bases at V and 5 bases at J; junction bases unmatched: 13. The CDR3 is CASSVEEAVRGSTGELFF. CDR3 sequence (DNA): TGTGCCAGCAGCGTAGAAGAGGCGGTCAGGGGGTCGACCGGGGAGCTGTTTTTT.

The rearrangement joins TRBV3-1 (or the pseudogene TRBV3-2) to TRBJ2-6; possibly TRBD2 for D (5 bases). Trimming took 8 bases from V and 0 from J, leaving 29 bases between them. This CDR3 is built from 21 residues. CDR1 is LGHDT, CDR2 YNNKEL, per germline (reference sequence). The CDR3 DNA follows: TGTGCCAGCCCCCAAAGGAACGGGATCATACATCCTGGCTCTGGGGCCAACGTCCTGACTTTC. It yields the protein CASPQRNGIIHPGSGANVLTF.